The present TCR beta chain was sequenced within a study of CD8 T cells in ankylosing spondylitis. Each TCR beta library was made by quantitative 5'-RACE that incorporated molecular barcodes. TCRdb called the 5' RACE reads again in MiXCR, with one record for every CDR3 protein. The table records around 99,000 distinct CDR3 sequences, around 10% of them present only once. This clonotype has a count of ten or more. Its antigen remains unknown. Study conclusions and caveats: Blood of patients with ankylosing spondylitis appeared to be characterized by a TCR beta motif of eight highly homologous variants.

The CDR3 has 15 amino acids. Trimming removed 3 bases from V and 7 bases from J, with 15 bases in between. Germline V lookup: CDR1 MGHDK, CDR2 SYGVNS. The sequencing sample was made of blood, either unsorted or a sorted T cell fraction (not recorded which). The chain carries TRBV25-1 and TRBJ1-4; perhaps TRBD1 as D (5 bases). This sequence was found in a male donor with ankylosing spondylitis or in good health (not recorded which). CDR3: CASSDPRREGEKLFF. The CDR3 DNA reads TGTGCCAGCAGTGATCCCCGCAGGGAAGGTGAAAAACTGTTTTTT. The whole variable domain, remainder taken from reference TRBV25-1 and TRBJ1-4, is EADIYQTPRYLVIGTGKKITLECSQTMGHDKMYWYQQDPGMELHLIHYSYGVNSTEKGDLSSESTVSRIRTEHFPLTLESARPSHTSQYLCASSDPRREGEKLFFGSGTQLSVL.